These 29 T cell receptor beta chains were all obtained from the same sample, sequenced in a study of blood T cell repertoires in COVID-19. This table comes from immunoSEQ multiplex PCR, and its TCRdb copy is limited to in-frame clones, with some not included. The data show fewer than 350,000 clones, with about nine tenths seen just once and over 9% held by the top ten. The specimen sequenced was PBMCs or T cells enriched from blood (not recorded which). The receptors originated from a woman between 40 and 55 years old who had recovered from COVID-19.

This chain connects TRBV7-6 to TRBJ2-1; a possible D gene is TRBD2 (6 bases). The CDR3 spans 16 residues. Trimming stripped 5 bases from V and 7 bases from J, with 21 bases between. Germline-derived CDR1 and CDR2 are SGHVS and FNYEAQ. CDR3 DNA: TGTGCCAGCAGCGCCCTCCGAGGGCGCGGGACGAATGAGCAGTTCTTC. Its protein is CASSALRGRGTNEQFF.

This chain joins TRBV2 and TRBJ2-7, with 8 bases matching TRBD2. Germline CDR1 and CDR2: SNHLY and FYNNEI. V lost 4 bases to trimming and J lost 3 bases; unmatched junction nucleotides: 5. The CDR3 runs 14 residues. CDR3: CASSVRLAGYEQYF. CDR3 bases: TGTGCCAGCAGTGTTCGGCTAGCGGGCTACGAGCAGTACTTC. Based on the CDR3 plus reference TRBV2 and TRBJ2-7, the full variable domain is EPEVTQTPSHQVTQMGQEVILRCVPISNHLYFYWYRQILGQKVEFLVSFYNNEISEKSEIFDDQFSVERPDGSNFTLKIRSTKLEDSAMYFCASSVRLAGYEQYFGPGTRLTVT.

The V gene is TRBV7-2, the J gene TRBJ2-1; 13 nucleotides agree with TRBD2. V shed 2 bases, J shed 7 bases, and the junction held 5 bases outside the gene matches. CDR1 is SGHTA and CDR2 is FQGNSA in the germline V gene. This CDR3 has 16 amino acids. CDR3 sequence reads: CASSLSLAGGLNEQFF. The DNA for the CDR3 is TGTGCCAGCAGCTTATCACTAGCGGGGGGGCTGAATGAGCAGTTCTTC.

The rearrangement links TRBV19 to TRBJ2-2, with D perhaps TRBD1 (6 bases). The CDR3 has 16 amino acids. The germline V and J ends were trimmed by 3 bases and 6 bases, with 17 bases remaining between them. Germline lookup yields CDR1 LNHDA and CDR2 SQIVND (reference sequence). CDR3 sequence: CASSIPDSEGAGELFF. Written as DNA, the CDR3 is TGTGCCAGTAGTATCCCGGACTCCGAGGGGGCCGGGGAGCTGTTTTTT.

The chain joins TRBV18 to TRBJ1-5; TRBD1 aligns across 9 bases. The germline gives CDR1 KGHSH, CDR2 LQKENI. The CDR3 spans 14 residues. Germline trimming cut 6 bases from V and 6 bases from J; bases unmatched to any gene: 6. The CDR3 here is CASSLGQGSQPQHF. The CDR3 bases are TGTGCCAGCTCCCTCGGACAGGGGAGTCAGCCCCAGCATTTT.

The J gene is TRBJ2-4, the V gene TRBV3-1 (or the pseudogene TRBV3-2), with no clear D. Trimming stripped 0 bases from V and 0 bases from J, with 12 bases between. The germline V gene encodes CDR1 LGHDT and CDR2 YNNKEL (reference sequence). The CDR3 spans 17 residues. In DNA form, the CDR3 reads TGTGCCAGCAGCCAAGAGCCTGGGCCAATAGCCAAAAACATTCAGTACTTC. Its protein product is CASSQEPGPIAKNIQYF.

The rearrangement links TRBV3-1 (or the pseudogene TRBV3-2) to TRBJ2-2; TRBD2 matches 9 bases. The CDR3 totals 15 residues. The V segment lost 4 bases and the J segment 5 bases; nucleotides outside the gene matches: 5. Looked up from germline, CDR1 is LGHDT and CDR2 is YNNKEL (reference sequence). The CDR3 nucleotides are TGTGCCAGCAGCCGTAGCGGGAGCCGGACCGGGGAGCTGTTTTTT. This encodes CASSRSGSRTGELFF.

V is TRBV6-5 and J is TRBJ2-6; D is unclear. Germline loops: CDR1 MNHEY, CDR2 SVGAGI. The CDR3 contains 15 residues. Deletions cut 3 bases from V and 0 bases from J, with 6 bases between. CDR3 sequence reads: CASSYWLSGANVLTF. In DNA form, the CDR3 reads TGTGCCAGCAGTTATTGGCTCTCTGGGGCCAACGTCCTGACTTTC.

The chain uses TRBV5-4 and TRBJ2-1; 13 nucleotides agree with TRBD2. Trimming took 7 bases from V and 12 from J; bases not matched to a gene: 13. This CDR3 has 15 residues. Per the germline V gene, CDR1 is SGHNT and CDR2 is YYREEE (reference sequence). The CDR3 here is CASGTGLAGQIGQFF. The CDR3 DNA is TGTGCCAGCGGCACGGGACTAGCGGGACAAATAGGGCAGTTCTTC. Variable domain in full (rest from reference TRBV5-4 and TRBJ2-1): ETGVTQSPTHLIKTRGQQVTLRCSSQSGHNTVSWYQQALGQGPQFIFQYYREEENGRGNFPPRFSGLQFPNYSSELNVNALELDDSALYLCASGTGLAGQIGQFFGPGTRLTVL.

This sequence joins TRBV28 and TRBJ1-1, with D tentatively TRBD1 (6 bases). Trimming took off 10 bases at V and 2 bases at J, with 14 bases between the two ends. The CDR3 is made up of 13 amino acids. Germline V lookup: CDR1 MDHEN, CDR2 SYDVKM. The DNA for the CDR3 is TGTGCCATCCAGGGGTGGCCAAACACTGAAGCTTTCTTT. Translated: CAIQGWPNTEAFF.

The rearrangement links TRBV27 to TRBJ1-3; maybe TRBD1 (5 bases). Germline CDR1 MNHEY, CDR2 SMNVEV (reference sequence). The CDR3 sequence is 15 residues long. V dropped 5 bases and J dropped 0 bases, with 11 bases sitting between them. The CDR3 DNA reads TGTGCCAGCAGTCCGCGGGGGGGCTCTGGAAACACCATATATTTT. Amino acid sequence: CASSPRGGSGNTIYF.

The rearrangement joins TRBV4-1 to TRBJ2-7; 11 bases line up with TRBD2. Per germline, CDR1 MGHRA and CDR2 YSYEKL. V was clipped by 1 base and J by 3 bases; unmatched bases: 2. CDR3 size: 15 residues. CDR3 DNA: TGCGCCAGCAGCCAAGGACTAGCGGGAATCTACGAGCAGTACTTC. Translation: CASSQGLAGIYEQYF.

This clone was recorded a few times. V usage is TRBV4-2 and J usage is TRBJ1-4, with D maybe TRBD1 (5 bases). CDR3 size: 15 residues. CDR1 is LGHNA and CDR2 is YNFKEQ in the germline V gene. Trimming pared 1 base from V and 4 bases from J, leaving 10 bases between. The CDR3 loop is CASSQGDSNNEKLFF. CDR3 sequence (DNA): TGTGCCAGCAGCCAAGGAGACAGCAATAATGAAAAACTGTTTTTT.

Written as DNA, the CDR3 is TGTGCCAGCAGCTTAGTTGCGTTCGCCTCTGGAAACACCATATATTTT. Its protein product is CASSLVAFASGNTIYF. V is TRBV11-2 and J is TRBJ1-3, with D uncertain. The CDR3 runs 16 residues. The V end was cut by 1 base, the J end by 0 bases, with 10 bases between. Germline values: CDR1 SGHAT, CDR2 FQNNGV.

The chain has TRBV14 and TRBJ2-7, with TRBD2 identical over 10 bases. V lost 4 bases to trimming and J lost 0 bases; unmatched junction nucleotides: 3. CDR3 length equals 15 residues. Per germline, CDR1 SGHDN and CDR2 FVKESK. This CDR3 is CASSRVAGGSYEQYF. For the CDR3, the DNA is TGTGCCAGCAGCCGTGTAGCGGGAGGCTCCTACGAGCAGTACTTC.

The count of this clone is one. V is TRBV5-1 and J is TRBJ2-5; 9 bases are a match to TRBD1. The CDR3 loop spans 16 amino acids. In germline, CDR1 is SGHRS, CDR2 YFSETQ. V lost 1 base, J lost 5 bases, and 9 bases stayed unmatched. CDR3 in amino acids: CASSLSWTGVAETQYF. The CDR3 nucleotides are TGCGCCAGCAGCTTGTCTTGGACAGGGGTGGCGGAGACCCAGTACTTC.

This rearrangement joins TRBV5-4 to TRBJ2-3; 10 nucleotides match TRBD2. V shed 9 bases, J shed 1 base, and the junction held 2 bases outside the gene matches. Germline CDR1 is SGHNT and CDR2 is YYREEE (reference sequence). CDR3 size: 13 residues. DNA for the CDR3: TGTGCCACCGGGACTAGCGGCACAGATACGCAGTATTTT. Residues: CATGTSGTDTQYF.

The chain has TRBV4-1 and TRBJ1-2, with no clear D. Trimming removed 0 bases at V and 1 base at J, with 6 bases between. Germline lookup yields CDR1 MGHRA and CDR2 YSYEKL. The CDR3 has 14 amino acids. The CDR3 DNA follows: TGCGCCAGCAGCCAAGATCCAGTTAACTATGGCTACACCTTC. Translation: CASSQDPVNYGYTF.

This clone is a singleton in its sample. The chain carries TRBV19 and TRBJ1-2; 7 bases align to TRBD1. With V trimmed by 4 bases and J by 4 bases, 3 bases remained unmatched. The CDR3 totals 13 residues. Germline values: CDR1 LNHDA, CDR2 SQIVND (reference sequence). CDR3: CASSNRTGYGYTF. The CDR3 DNA follows: TGTGCCAGTAGTAACCGGACAGGCTATGGCTACACCTTC. Variable domain in full (rest from reference TRBV19 and TRBJ1-2): DGGITQSPKYLFRKEGQNVTLSCEQNLNHDAMYWYRQDPGQGLRLIYYSQIVNDFQKGDIAEGYSVSREKKESFPLTVTSAQKNPTAFYLCASSNRTGYGYTFGSGTRLTVV.

This rearrangement joins TRBV7-9 to TRBJ1-6, with TRBD1 matching over 7 bases. Germline loops: CDR1 SEHNR, CDR2 FQNEAQ (reference sequence). V gave up 8 bases and J gave up 14 bases; unmatched junction bases: 15. This CDR3 is 14 amino acids long. The CDR3 spells CASLSQGEGVTLHF. CDR3 DNA sequence: TGTGCCAGCCTAAGCCAGGGGGAAGGAGTGACCCTCCACTTT.

The table lists this clone with a few counts. The chain links TRBV28 to TRBJ1-1, with D unresolved. Germline CDR1 reads MDHEN; CDR2 reads SYDVKM. This CDR3 is 13 amino acids long. V was shortened by 8 bases and J by 8 bases, with 18 bases between the two germline ends. The CDR3 here is CASWPRWSPEAFF. CDR3 DNA: TGTGCCAGCTGGCCTAGGTGGTCCCCCGAAGCTTTCTTT. Drawing the rest from reference TRBV28 and TRBJ1-1, the complete variable domain is DVKVTQSSRYLVKRTGEKVFLECVQDMDHENMFWYRQDPGLGLRLIYFSYDVKMKEKGDIPEGYSVSREKKERFSLILESASTNQTSMYLCASWPRWSPEAFFGQGTRLTVV.

The table lists this clone with a count of one. The V and J genes are TRBV29-1 and TRBJ1-4; D is possibly TRBD1 (6 bases). CDR1 and CDR2 from the germline V gene are SQVTM and ANQGSEA. There are 13 residues in the CDR3. Trimming removed 4 bases at V and 8 bases at J, with 14 bases between. The CDR3 DNA is TGCAGCGTTGGTCCCCAGGGGAGCGAAAAACTGTTTTTT. Residues: CSVGPQGSEKLFF. The variable domain in full, with the rest retrieved from reference TRBV29-1 and TRBJ1-4, is SAVISQKPSRDICQRGTSLTIQCQVDSQVTMMFWYRQQPGQSLTLIATANQGSEATYESGFVIDKFPISRPNLTFSTLTVSNMSPEDSSIYLCSVGPQGSEKLFFGSGTQLSVL.

V is TRBV23-1 and J is TRBJ2-4; 9 bases align to TRBD1. TRBV23-1 belongs to the ORF category, with a function that is uncertain. There are 14 residues in the CDR3. With 8 bases clipped from V and 6 bases from J, the junction kept 8 bases outside the gene matches. The CDR3 coding sequence is TGCGCCAGCGCACCCGGGACAGGGAGAAACATTCAGTACTTC. Amino acid sequence: CASAPGTGRNIQYF.

CDR3 DNA sequence: TGCGCCAGCAGCCAAGAGGACAGGAATGAAAAACTGTTTTTT. Protein product: CASSQEDRNEKLFF. The chain carries TRBV4-1 and TRBJ1-4, with 7 bases aligning to TRBD1. From germline, CDR1 is MGHRA and CDR2 YSYEKL. This CDR3 is 14 amino acids long. The J segment lost 5 bases and the V segment lost 0 bases, leaving 0 bases of the junction unmatched.

This chain joins TRBV4-1 and TRBJ2-7; no reliable D call. The CDR3 spans 15 residues. V lost 1 base and J lost 2, with 12 bases in between. Germline V CDR1 and CDR2: MGHRA, YSYEKL. The CDR3 loop reads CASSQGNSAAYEQYF. CDR3 bases: TGCGCCAGCAGCCAAGGGAACAGTGCAGCCTACGAGCAGTACTTC.

The chain employs TRBV19 and TRBJ1-4; D possibly corresponds to TRBD1 (5 bases). The V and J ends lost 9 bases and 4 bases respectively, with 18 bases between them. The CDR3 runs 15 residues. The germline V gene encodes CDR1 LNHDA and CDR2 SQIVND (reference sequence). The CDR3 is CASKGSGLGNEKLFF. The CDR3 bases are TGTGCCAGCAAGGGTTCGGGACTGGGTAATGAAAAACTGTTTTTT. Full variable domain (remainder filled in from reference TRBV19 and TRBJ1-4): DGGITQSPKYLFRKEGQNVTLSCEQNLNHDAMYWYRQDPGQGLRLIYYSQIVNDFQKGDIAEGYSVSREKKESFPLTVTSAQKNPTAFYLCASKGSGLGNEKLFFGSGTQLSVL.

This clone was detected a few times. V is TRBV24-1 and J is TRBJ2-7; TRBD1 agrees at 7 bases. Germline assignment: CDR1 KGHDR and CDR2 SFDVKD. The CDR3 is 14 residues long. V was clipped by 6 bases and J by 3 bases; unmatched bases: 7. CDR3 amino acids: CATSSAGGNYEQYF. Here the CDR3 DNA reads TGTGCCACCAGTAGTGCAGGGGGAAACTACGAGCAGTACTTC.

The chain employs TRBV5-4 and TRBJ2-1; 7 nucleotides align to TRBD1. This CDR3 comprises 16 residues. The V segment lost 4 bases and the J segment 6 bases; nucleotides outside the gene matches: 13. Germline V gene data show CDR1 as SGHNT and CDR2 as YYREEE (reference sequence). The CDR3 DNA sequence: TGTGCCAGCAGCCTAATGACAGGGTTCCCTACCAATGAGCAGTTCTTC. Translated, it gives CASSLMTGFPTNEQFF.

Turning to this clone: Different DNA sequences within this sample yield the same CDR3. This chain connects TRBV28 to TRBJ1-2, with a weak D call TRBD1 (6 bases). The CDR3 has 11 amino acids. V shed 6 bases and J shed 7 bases, with 9 bases lying between them. The germline V gene has CDR1 MDHEN and CDR2 SYDVKM. The CDR3 region is CASSSGAGYTF. CDR3 bases: TGTGCCAGCAGCTCAGGGGCTGGCTACACCTTC.